The 14 T cell receptor beta chains below come from one sample, sequenced in a study of blood T cell repertoires in COVID-19. Assay: immunoSEQ multiplex PCR; the TCRdb copy retains only in-frame clones and omits some. The sample contains roughly 250,000 clones, 85% to 95% of which appear only once. The sample taken for sequencing was peripheral blood. The receptors shown here come from a man between 25 and 39 years old with COVID-19, enrolled during active disease.

The chain uses TRBV7-9 and TRBJ1-1; maybe TRBD1 (6 bases). V was clipped by 5 bases and J by 7 bases, with 14 bases between them. Per the germline V gene, CDR1 is SEHNR and CDR2 is FQNEAQ (reference sequence). The CDR3 contains 13 residues. CDR3: CASSRGAQGEAFF. CDR3 nucleotide sequence: TGTGCCAGCAGCAGGGGGGCGCAGGGTGAAGCTTTCTTT.

The chain is built from TRBV19 and TRBJ2-1; 7 bases are a match to TRBD2. The trim removed 7 bases at V and 0 bases at J, leaving 6 bases unmatched. Germline V lookup: CDR1 LNHDA, CDR2 SQIVND (reference sequence). The CDR3 length is 15 residues. The CDR3 sequence is CASTVSGGSYNEQFF. The CDR3 nucleotides are TGTGCCAGTACCGTCTCGGGGGGCTCCTACAATGAGCAGTTCTTC.

V is TRBV11-2 and J is TRBJ2-3, with TRBD1 matching over 7 bases. Trimming took 2 bases from V and 0 from J; bases not matched to a gene: 8. The CDR3 spans 17 residues. The germline V gene has CDR1 SGHAT and CDR2 FQNNGV. CDR3 protein: CASSLTGARTSTDTQYF. CDR3 DNA: TGTGCCAGCAGCTTAACAGGGGCGAGAACTAGCACAGATACGCAGTATTTT.

This chain joins TRBV5-3 and TRBJ2-3; 7 bases agree with TRBD2. TRBV5-3 is placed among ORFs of uncertain function. V lost 4 bases and J lost 5; bases outside the gene matches: 16. This CDR3 spans 17 amino acids. CDR3 region: CARSRPGLVRIGDTQYF. CDR3 nucleotide sequence: TGTGCCAGAAGCCGGCCAGGACTAGTTCGAATTGGAGATACGCAGTATTTT.

The chain combines TRBV3-1 (or the pseudogene TRBV3-2) with TRBJ2-7, with D tentatively TRBD2 (5 bases). The CDR3 sequence is 13 residues long. V dropped 4 bases and J dropped 3 bases, with 10 bases sitting between them. The germline V gene encodes CDR1 LGHDT and CDR2 YNNKEL (reference sequence). CDR3 protein: CASSRGFIYEQYF. The CDR3 DNA sequence: TGTGCCAGCAGCCGAGGGTTTATCTACGAGCAGTACTTC.

The chain couples TRBV9 to TRBJ1-6; no firm D call. The CDR3 sequence is 15 residues long. Trimming left V 0 bases short and J 4 bases short, with 8 bases between. CDR1 is SGDLS, CDR2 YYNGEE, per germline. CDR3 bases: TGTGCCAGCAGCGTAGGCCAGGCGTATAATTCACCCCTCCACTTT. The encoded protein is CASSVGQAYNSPLHF.

The rearrangement links TRBV5-5 to TRBJ1-2; tentative D call: TRBD1 (6 bases). This CDR3 has 16 amino acids. Germline CDR1 reads SGHKS; CDR2 reads YYEKEE (reference sequence). Trimming stripped 0 bases from V and 8 bases from J, with 20 bases between. The CDR3 bases are TGTGCCAGCAGCTTGGGTGTACAGGGTGTCCCTAACGGCTACACCTTC. Translated: CASSLGVQGVPNGYTF.

The chain has TRBV5-4 and TRBJ1-3; D ambiguous. V gave up 0 bases and J gave up 0 bases, with 4 bases separating them. Germline CDR1 is SGHNT and CDR2 is YYREEE (reference sequence). The CDR3 is 14 amino acids. The CDR3 loop is CASSLDTSGNTIYF. The CDR3, as DNA: TGTGCCAGCAGCTTGGACACCTCTGGAAACACCATATATTTT.

This sequence joins TRBV12-3 or TRBV12-4 and TRBJ2-2; tentatively, D is TRBD2 (5 bases). The CDR3 runs 13 residues. Trimming stripped 3 bases from V and 5 bases from J, with 7 bases between. The CDR3: CASSLRETGELFF. The CDR3 DNA sequence: TGTGCCAGCAGTTTGAGGGAAACCGGGGAGCTGTTTTTT.

This sequence joins TRBV11-3 and TRBJ2-3, with 11 bases matching TRBD1. Per germline, CDR1 SGHNT and CDR2 YENEEA. V lost 5 bases and J lost 3; bases outside the gene matches: 4. This CDR3 is 15 amino acids long. CDR3 DNA: TGTGCCAGCAGCCCAGGACAGGGGGCTACAGATACGCAGTATTTT. It yields the protein CASSPGQGATDTQYF.

The chain uses TRBV5-4 and TRBJ1-4; D perhaps matches TRBD1 (6 bases). V lost 3 bases to trimming and J lost 8 bases, with 14 bases between them. This CDR3 comprises 14 residues. Germline V gene data show CDR1 as SGHNT and CDR2 as YYREEE (reference sequence). DNA of the CDR3: TGTGCCAGCAGCTCCGCCGACAGGACGGAAAAACTGTTTTTT. Its translation: CASSSADRTEKLFF. Based on the CDR3 plus reference TRBV5-4 and TRBJ1-4, the full variable domain is ETGVTQSPTHLIKTRGQQVTLRCSSQSGHNTVSWYQQALGQGPQFIFQYYREEENGRGNFPPRFSGLQFPNYSSELNVNALELDDSALYLCASSSADRTEKLFFGSGTQLSVL.

This clone was detected only once. V is TRBV5-1 and J is TRBJ2-2, with D possibly being TRBD1 (5 bases). This CDR3 contains 15 residues. Germline lookup yields CDR1 SGHRS and CDR2 YFSETQ. The V and J ends lost 4 bases and 3 bases respectively, with 13 bases between them. CDR3 amino acids: CASSPPGIDTGELFF. CDR3 coding DNA: TGCGCCAGCAGCCCTCCAGGGATTGACACCGGGGAGCTGTTTTTT.

CDR3 DNA: TGTGCCAGCAGTTTATTAGTTCTCAGGGCGAGCGCTTTCTTT. Its protein product is CASSLLVLRASAFF. This sequence joins TRBV28 and TRBJ1-1, with D maybe TRBD1 (5 bases). V shed 1 base and J shed 11 bases, with 17 bases lying between them. CDR3 length: 14 amino acids. CDR1 and CDR2 from the germline V gene are MDHEN and SYDVKM. The full variable domain, completed using reference TRBV28 and TRBJ1-1, is DVKVTQSSRYLVKRTGEKVFLECVQDMDHENMFWYRQDPGLGLRLIYFSYDVKMKEKGDIPEGYSVSREKKERFSLILESASTNQTSMYLCASSLLVLRASAFFGQGTRLTVV.

This chain uses TRBV27 with TRBJ1-6, with D perhaps matching TRBD1 (6 bases). The CDR3 loop spans 16 amino acids. CDR1 MNHEY and CDR2 SMNVEV come from the germline V gene (reference sequence). Trimming cost V 5 bases and J 6 bases, with 17 bases left between them. CDR3 in amino acids: CASSPGGGRGNSPLHF. CDR3 DNA sequence: TGTGCCAGCAGTCCCGGCGGGGGGCGAGGTAATTCACCCCTCCACTTT.